These 20 T cell receptor delta chains were all obtained from the same sample, sequenced in a study of gamma-delta chains in newborns, infants, children. TCRdb re-called the reads using CATT. Of roughly 3,500 delta-chain clones in the sample, approximately 1.3% were seen once. Sequencing input: blood. Receptor source: a child who was a newborn, infant or young child, either healthy, febrile or measles-vaccinated (not recorded which).

This clone appeared a few times. TCRdb has a much larger clone's protein, which differs at residue 13 from the translation of this DNA, likely because of a read error; what is shown is the protein translated from the DNA. The chain links TRDV2 to TRDJ3; 10 bases align to TRDD3. Germline-derived CDR1 and CDR2 are GEAIGNYY and EKD. The CDR3 is made up of 18 amino acids. CDR3 in amino acids: CACDGRGIRAWDARQMFF. The DNA of the CDR3 is TGTGCCTGTGACGGACGGGGGATACGGGCGTGGGACGCCCGACAGATGTTTTTC.

This clone has just a few counts. TCRdb shows a much larger clone's protein in place of this DNA's translation, and the two differ at residue 11, likely through a read error; the protein shown is translated from the DNA. The rearrangement links TRDV2 to TRDJ3, with 11 bases matching TRDD3. There are 19 residues in the CDR3. The V and J ends lost 3 bases and 3 bases, in that order; junction bases with no gene match: 9. Per the germline V gene, CDR1 is GEAIGNYY and CDR2 is EKD. The CDR3 region has the DNA TGTGCCTGTGACCCGGCACTGGGGGATAGCTACTGGGACACCCGACAGATGTTTTTC. It codes for CACDPALGDSYWDTRQMFF.

In its sample, this clone was seen a few times. A read error likely explains this, since a far larger clone differs by one base. Other DNA sequences from this sample encode an identical CDR3 as well. The rearrangement uses TRDV2 and TRDJ1; 12 positions match TRDD3. The CDR3 is 17 residues long. Germline CDR1 is GEAIGNYY and CDR2 is EKD. Losses at the gene ends were 7 bases for V and 0 bases for J; bases not matched to a gene: 11. In DNA, the CDR3 is TGTGCCTGCGATCTCTGGGGGATACGCGGGTACACCGATAAACTCATCTTT. Translation: CACDLWGIRGYTDKLIF.

This clone turned up a few times. A read error likely explains why the TCRdb protein, taken from a much larger clone, differs from this DNA's translation at residue 10; the protein shown is translated from the DNA. This chain links TRDV2 with TRDJ1; TRDD3 matches at 11 bases. After removal of 2 bases from V and 1 base from J, the junction contained 5 bases not matched to a gene. CDR1 is GEAIGNYY, CDR2 EKD, per germline. This CDR3 region has 16 residues. The DNA for the CDR3 is TGTGCCTGTGACATACTGGGGGATAAAAGCACCGATAAACTCATCTTT. Its translation: CACDILGDKSTDKLIF.

About this clone itself: A single base is all that separates this from a far larger clone, so a read error is likely. Other DNA sequences from this sample encode an identical CDR3 as well. The DNA for the CDR3 is TGTGCCTGTGACAGGATTGGGGGATACCCCAGCTCCTGGGACACCCGACAGATGTTTTTC. This codes for CACDRIGGYPSSWDTRQMFF. The chain couples TRDV2 to TRDJ3, with 10 bases identical to TRDD3. This CDR3 contains 20 residues. Germline CDR1 GEAIGNYY, CDR2 EKD. The ends lost 2 bases at V and 0 bases at J; junction bases unmatched: 9.

With respect to this clone: This DNA translates differently at residue 10 from the TCRdb protein, which is that of a much larger clone; a read error is likely, and the protein shown is the DNA's own translation. This chain joins TRDV2 and TRDJ3, with TRDD3 identical over 7 bases. There are 14 residues in the CDR3. Germline V gene data show CDR1 as GEAIGNYY and CDR2 as EKD. In nucleotides, the CDR3 is TGTGCCTGTGACACCGTGGGGGACACCGGACAGATGTTTTTC. Translation: CACDTVGDTGQMFF.

Concerning this clone: The protein given by TCRdb reflects a much larger clone and differs at residue 15 from this DNA's translation, likely from a read error; the protein shown is the DNA's translation. The chain uses TRDV2 and TRDJ3, with TRDD3 identical over 12 bases. Germline V lookup: CDR1 GEAIGNYY, CDR2 EKD. This CDR3 region has 17 residues. In DNA, the CDR3 is TGTGCCTTTGATACTGGGGGATACTCCTGGGACACCCGACAGGTGTTTTTC. It specifies CAFDTGGYSWDTRQVFF.

With respect to this clone: This probably arose from a read error, given a far larger clone one base away. Within the sample, other DNA sequences also encode this same CDR3. The V call is TRDV2, the J call TRDJ3, with TRDD3 identical over 9 bases. CDR1 is GEAIGNYY and CDR2 is EKD in the germline V gene. The CDR3 totals 20 residues. The CDR3 loop is CACDTEAGGSSTWDTRQMFF. Written as DNA, the CDR3 is TGTGCCTGTGACACCGAAGCTGGGGGATCCTCTACCTGGGACACTCGACAGATGTTTTTC.

This clone was seen only a few times. It differs at one base from a far larger clone, so likely a read error. Different DNA sequences within this sample yield the same CDR3. V gene TRDV2 combines with J gene TRDJ3, with 13 positions matching TRDD3. CDR1 is GEAIGNYY, CDR2 EKD, per germline. CDR3 length: 20 amino acids. V was pared by 2 bases and J by 0 bases, with 6 bases of the junction left unmatched. CDR3 sequence: CACDKYWGIRSSWDTRQMFF. The CDR3 bases are TGTGCCTGTGACAAATACTGGGGGATACGAAGCTCCTGGGACACCCGACAGATGTTTTTC.

The sample holds a few counts of this clone. The TCRdb protein, from a much larger clone, departs from this DNA's translation at residue 12, likely by read error; the protein shown derives from the DNA. The V and J genes are TRDV2 and TRDJ3; 13 positions match TRDD3. The CDR3 has 20 residues. CDR1 and CDR2 (germline): GEAIGNYY, EKD. Trimming took 2 bases from V and 3 from J; bases not matched to a gene: 9. The CDR3 coding sequence is TGTGCCTGTGACAAATACTGGGGGATACGCAGCTACTGGGACACCCGACAGATGTTTTTC. This encodes CACDKYWGIRSYWDTRQMFF.

About this clone: This DNA's translation differs at residue 8 from TCRdb's protein, which comes from a much larger clone; a read error is likely, and the protein shown is translated from the DNA. This specimen includes other DNA sequences encoding the same CDR3. The chain employs TRDV2 and TRDJ3; D not certain. Germline V gene data show CDR1 as GEAIGNYY and CDR2 as EKD. Between the trimmed V and J ends, which lost 0 bases and 2 bases, there was a span of 7 bases. The CDR3 totals 16 residues. The CDR3, as DNA: TGTGCCTGTGACACCGTAGGCCCCTGGGACACCCGACAGATGTTTTTC. This codes for CACDTVGPWDTRQMFF.

Of note for this clone: The TCRdb protein comes from a much larger clone and disagrees with this DNA's translation at residue 15, likely due to a read error; the protein given here is derived from the DNA. The chain employs TRDV2 and TRDJ3, with TRDD3 matching 9 bases. The CDR3 totals 18 residues. Looked up from germline, CDR1 is GEAIGNYY and CDR2 is EKD. The CDR3 is CACDAAGGFSWDTRRMFF. DNA of the CDR3: TGTGCCTGTGACGCCGCTGGGGGATTCTCCTGGGACACCCGACGGATGTTTTTC.

In its sample, this clone ranks as large. Other DNA sequences in this specimen translate into the identical CDR3. The rearrangement uses TRAV29/DV5 and TRDJ1; 7 bases match TRDD3. Germline V CDR1 and CDR2: NSMFDY, ISSIKDK. This CDR3 has 16 amino acids. J was trimmed by 0 bases and V by 0 bases; bases with no gene match: 8. The CDR3 sequence: CAASEGWGTNTDKLIF. CDR3 coding DNA: TGTGCAGCAAGCGAAGGGTGGGGGACCAACACCGATAAACTCATCTTT.

This clone was detected a few times. A read error likely explains this, since a far larger clone differs by one base. The sample holds other DNA sequences that translate to the same CDR3. This sequence joins TRDV2 and TRDJ2, with TRDD3 identical over 12 bases. Germline CDR1 GEAIGNYY, CDR2 EKD. CDR3 length: 21 amino acids. Trimming removed 3 bases from V and 3 bases from J; junction bases left unmatched: 19. CDR3: CACDSIPSLGDTGVLTAQLFF. In DNA form, the CDR3 reads TGTGCCTGTGACTCCATCCCATCACTGGGGGATACAGGGGTGCTGACAGCACAACTCTTCTTT.

This clone turned up a few times. This likely traces to a read error, being one base from a far larger clone. Additional DNA sequences in this sample encode the identical CDR3. The chain links TRDV2 to TRDJ3, with D perhaps TRDD3 (5 bases). V was trimmed by 0 bases and J by 0 bases, leaving 11 bases between them. The germline gives CDR1 GEAIGNYY, CDR2 EKD. The CDR3 is made up of 18 amino acids. In DNA, the CDR3 is TGTGCCTGTGACACCGGGGGGTACGCCTCCTGGGACACCCGACAGATGTTTTTC. Its protein is CACDTGGYASWDTRQMFF.

A word on this clone: The protein TCRdb lists belongs to a much larger clone and differs from this DNA's translation at residue 12, which points to a read error; the protein shown is made from the DNA. The J gene is TRDJ3, the V gene TRDV2; 11 nucleotides match TRDD3. The length of the CDR3 is 17 residues. The V gene's germline CDR1 is GEAIGNYY and CDR2 EKD. This chain's CDR3 is CACDTWGIRWDARQMFF. The DNA of the CDR3 is TGTGCCTGTGACACCTGGGGGATACGCTGGGACGCCCGACAGATGTTTTTC.

Only a few counts were recorded for this clone. The amino acid sequence in TCRdb belongs to a much larger clone and departs from this DNA's translation at residue 8, likely a sequencing read error; the sequence shown is translated from the DNA. The genes are TRDV2 and TRDJ2; TRDD3 is a possible D gene (5 bases). The CDR3 length is 18 residues. CDR1 and CDR2 from the germline V gene are GEAIGNYY and EKD. Deletions cut 0 bases from V and 0 bases from J, with 16 bases between. Here the CDR3 reads CACDTVGNTRALTAQLFF. DNA for the CDR3: TGTGCCTGTGACACCGTGGGGAATACAAGAGCTTTGACAGCACAACTCTTCTTT.

To note about this clone: This is likely an artifact of a read error, given a far larger clone one base away. In the same sample, other DNA sequences code for this CDR3. The rearrangement joins TRDV2 to TRDJ3; the D gene is possibly TRDD3 (5 bases). There are 18 residues in the CDR3. CDR1 GEAIGNYY and CDR2 EKD come from the germline V gene. CDR3 region: CACDRPGGLSWDTRQMFF. The CDR3 coding sequence is TGTGCCTGTGACAGGCCCGGGGGCCTCTCCTGGGACACCCGACAGATGTTCTTC.

This clone was observed a handful of times. A far larger clone differs by one base, so this is likely a read error. The same CDR3 can be traced to other DNA sequences in this sample. This chain uses TRAV29/DV5 with TRDJ3, with TRDD3 matching over 7 bases. Germline V CDR1 and CDR2: NSMFDY, ISSIKDK. The CDR3 extends over 17 amino acids. Trimming at V came to 0 bases and at J to 0 bases, leaving 3 bases not matched to a gene. CDR3 residues: CAASALGSSWDTRQMFF. CDR3 bases: TGTGCAGCAAGCGCACTGGGGAGCTCCTGGGACACCCGACAGATGTTTTTC.

This clone rates as medium-sized. Given a much more abundant clone one base away, this may be a read error. This rearrangement joins TRDV2 to TRDJ3; 7 nucleotides agree with TRDD3. The CDR3 contains 18 residues. Per the germline V gene, CDR1 is GEAIGNYY and CDR2 is EKD. Trimming cost V 0 bases and J 0 bases; bases outside gene matches: 4. The CDR3 DNA sequence: TGTGCCTGTGACACCTGGGGGACGGGCTCCTGGGACACCCGACAGATGTTTTTC. This gives the protein CACDTWGTGSWDTRQMFF.